This entry lists 28 T cell receptor beta chains sequenced from one sample in a study of T cell responses to AZD1222 COVID-19 vaccine. TCRdb's table, derived via immunoSEQ multiplex PCR, lists solely in-frame clones and lacks some. The sample lists 100,000 to 150,000 clones, approximately 91% occurring once. The sequencing used peripheral blood, collected on day 0 of AZD1222 vaccination. All receptors come from an adult in good health.

A few counts support this clone. The CDR3 DNA sequence: TGTGCCTGTTGCGGGGGGCACACTGAAGCTTTCTTT. Translation gives CACCGGHTEAFF. This chain uses TRBV30 with TRBJ1-1; weak D call: TRBD1 (6 bases). The CDR3 contains 12 residues. The V gene lost 6 bases and the J gene lost 3 bases, with 11 bases spanning the gap. Germline V gene data show CDR1 as GTSNPN and CDR2 as SVGIG (reference sequence).

The chain has TRBV10-3 and TRBJ2-2; the D gene is possibly TRBD1 (5 bases). The ends were cut back, 8 bases at V and 0 bases at J, with 7 bases in the middle. This CDR3 has 13 residues. The germline V gene has CDR1 ENHRY and CDR2 SYGVKD. CDR3 amino acids: CAIAGSNTGELFF. DNA of the CDR3: TGTGCCATCGCAGGGTCGAACACCGGGGAGCTGTTTTTT.

The V and J genes are TRBV14 and TRBJ1-1, with D possibly being TRBD1 (6 bases). This CDR3 spans 15 amino acids. V lost 2 bases and J 10 bases, leaving 20 bases between the germline ends. Germline loops: CDR1 SGHDN, CDR2 FVKESK. The CDR3 is CASSQQQGGQKRAFF. CDR3 bases: TGTGCCAGCAGCCAACAACAGGGTGGGCAAAAGCGAGCTTTCTTT.

This chain joins TRBV7-9 and TRBJ1-2; D possibly corresponds to TRBD1 (5 bases). The CDR3 sequence is 12 residues long. Germline CDR1 is SEHNR and CDR2 is FQNEAQ (reference sequence). V lost 2 bases and J lost 8, with 9 bases in between. The CDR3 DNA reads as TGTGCCAGCAGCTTATCCCAGGGAGGCTACACCTTC. As protein: CASSLSQGGYTF.

This sequence joins TRBV12-3 or TRBV12-4 and TRBJ2-1; 7 positions match TRBD2. The V and J ends lost 7 bases and 12 bases, in that order; junction bases with no gene match: 6. This CDR3 contains 11 residues. The CDR3 DNA reads as TGTGCCAGCATTTCTTCGGGGGGGCAGTTCTTC. It translates to CASISSGGQFF.

This chain uses TRBV30 with TRBJ2-2, with 11 bases lining up with TRBD2. Germline loops: CDR1 GTSNPN, CDR2 SVGIG (reference sequence). The junction had 3 bases not matched to a gene; V was cut back by 3 bases and J by 3 bases. The CDR3 length is 15 residues. CDR3 loop: CAWSRLAGYTGELFF. In DNA, the CDR3 is TGTGCCTGGAGCCGACTAGCGGGGTACACCGGGGAGCTGTTTTTT. Using reference TRBV30 and TRBJ2-2 for the parts outside the CDR3, the full variable domain is SQTIHQWPATLVQPVGSPLSLECTVEGTSNPNLYWYRQAAGRGLQLLFYSVGIGQISSEVPQNLSASRPQDRQFILSSKKLLLSDSGFYLCAWSRLAGYTGELFFGEGSRLTVL.

V is TRBV2 and J is TRBJ2-1; 8 nucleotides agree with TRBD2. Germline CDR1 SNHLY, CDR2 FYNNEI. The CDR3 consists of 18 residues. The ends lost 6 bases at V and 4 bases at J; junction bases unmatched: 17. The CDR3 region has the DNA TGTGCCAGCAGACTAAGCGGGGGAAACGATTATTTTTACAATGAGCAGTTCTTC. It yields the protein CASRLSGGNDYFYNEQFF. The full variable domain, with the rest looked up from reference TRBV2 and TRBJ2-1, is EPEVTQTPSHQVTQMGQEVILRCVPISNHLYFYWYRQILGQKVEFLVSFYNNEISEKSEIFDDQFSVERPDGSNFTLKIRSTKLEDSAMYFCASRLSGGNDYFYNEQFFGPGTRLTVL.

The chain joins TRBV25-1 to TRBJ2-1; TRBD1 agrees at 9 bases. The CDR3 sequence is 16 residues long. Germline values: CDR1 MGHDK, CDR2 SYGVNS. Trimming at V came to 4 bases and at J to 1 base, leaving 5 bases not matched to a gene. The CDR3 DNA follows: TGTGCCAGCAGTGCCGGGACAGGGTATTCCTACAATGAGCAGTTCTTC. Its protein product is CASSAGTGYSYNEQFF.

This chain links TRBV20-1 with TRBJ2-5; no clear D. CDR1 and CDR2 (germline): DFQATT, SNEGSKA (reference sequence). The CDR3 runs to 11 residues. The V gene lost 2 bases and the J gene lost 5 bases, with 6 bases spanning the gap. The CDR3: CSARPAETQYF. CDR3 nucleotide sequence: TGCAGTGCTAGACCAGCGGAGACCCAGTACTTC.

J is TRBJ2-3 and V is TRBV6-5; 11 bases are shared with TRBD2. Trimming at V came to 5 bases and at J to 6 bases, leaving 7 bases not matched to a gene. Germline V gene sequence: CDR1 MNHEY, CDR2 SVGAGI. The CDR3 totals 15 residues. The DNA for the CDR3 is TGTGCCAGCAGTATAGCGGGGGGGTCCGGTGATACGCAGTATTTT. This codes for CASSIAGGSGDTQYF.

Note on this clone: One end of the junction fails to match germline, which may point to a read error. CDR3 sequence reads: CASSLWGFEGAKF. CDR3 bases: TGTGCCAGCAGCTTGTGGGGCTTTGAGGGGGCGAAATTT. The chain is built from TRBV5-8 and TRBJ1-4; 7 nucleotides agree with TRBD1. The V gene's germline CDR1 is SGHTS and CDR2 YDEGEE. The length of the CDR3 is 13 residues.

The chain is built from TRBV4-1 and TRBJ1-2; 9 nucleotides match TRBD1. Germline CDR1 reads MGHRA; CDR2 reads YSYEKL. This CDR3 is 14 amino acids long. Trimming took 2 bases from V and 6 from J; bases not matched to a gene: 4. CDR3 amino acids: CASSQKGQGNGYTF. The CDR3 nucleotides read TGCGCCAGCAGCCAAAAGGGACAGGGAAATGGCTACACCTTC.

V and J are TRBV2 and TRBJ2-7; 7 bases align to TRBD1. CDR3 size: 12 residues. V was clipped by 7 bases and J by 2 bases; unmatched bases: 2. Germline lookup yields CDR1 SNHLY and CDR2 FYNNEI. The CDR3 loop is CASKGQTYEQYF. In DNA form, the CDR3 reads TGTGCCAGCAAGGGACAGACCTACGAGCAGTACTTC.

The rearrangement joins TRBV9 to TRBJ1-2; 8 bases align to TRBD1. This CDR3 has 11 amino acids. V trimming: 3 bases; J trimming: 14 bases; junction bases outside the gene matches: 6. In germline, CDR1 is SGDLS, CDR2 YYNGEE. In nucleotides, the CDR3 is TGTGCCAGCAGCGGGGGACAGGCTCGTACCTTC. Translating it yields CASSGGQARTF.

CDR3 region: CAISVRLSLKPYEQYF. The CDR3 nucleotides read TGTGCCATCAGTGTGAGGCTATCTCTAAAGCCCTACGAGCAGTACTTC. The rearrangement joins TRBV10-3 to TRBJ2-7, with D unclear. The CDR3 covers 16 residues. Germline V lookup: CDR1 ENHRY, CDR2 SYGVKD. V was pared by 4 bases and J by 2 bases, with 18 bases between.

The chain carries TRBV9 and TRBJ1-5, with 9 bases matching TRBD1. Trimming removed 4 bases from V and 3 bases from J; junction bases left unmatched: 8. Germline-derived CDR1 and CDR2 are SGDLS and YYNGEE. The CDR3 sequence is 16 residues long. The CDR3 spells CASSPGTGLDNQPQHF. In DNA form, the CDR3 reads TGTGCCAGCAGCCCAGGGACAGGGTTAGACAATCAGCCCCAGCATTTT.

The CDR3 is CASIEGEYNEQFF. DNA of the CDR3: TGTGCCAGCATTGAGGGGGAGTACAATGAGCAGTTCTTC. This chain uses TRBV2 with TRBJ2-1, with TRBD1 as a possible D gene (6 bases). From germline, CDR1 is SNHLY and CDR2 FYNNEI. The V gene lost 7 bases and the J gene lost 4 bases, with 11 bases spanning the gap. The CDR3 has 13 residues.

The chain is built from TRBV5-1 and TRBJ1-3; D perhaps matches TRBD1 (5 bases). Germline loops: CDR1 SGHRS, CDR2 YFSETQ. The V and J ends lost 2 bases and 0 bases respectively, with 6 bases between them. The CDR3 loop spans 14 amino acids. The CDR3 DNA reads as TGCGCCAGCAGCTTAGACAGCTCTGGAAACACCATATATTTT. Translation gives CASSLDSSGNTIYF.

The chain couples TRBV13 to TRBJ1-3, with 9 bases matching TRBD1. The CDR3 spans 16 residues. Germline loops: CDR1 PRHDT, CDR2 FYEKMQ (reference sequence). V shed 5 bases, J shed 1 base, and the junction held 6 bases outside the gene matches. DNA of the CDR3: TGTGCCAGCAGCCCTCGGGACAGGGATTCTGGAAACACCATATATTTT. Amino acid sequence: CASSPRDRDSGNTIYF. The entire variable domain, with the rest obtained from reference TRBV13 and TRBJ1-3, is as follows: AAGVIQSPRHLIKEKRETATLKCYPIPRHDTVYWYQQGPGQDPQFLISFYEKMQSDKGSIPDRFSAQQFSDYHSELNMSSLELGDSALYFCASSPRDRDSGNTIYFGEGSWLTVV.

V usage is TRBV14 and J usage is TRBJ1-1; unclear D gene. V gave up 4 bases and J gave up 5 bases, with 11 bases separating them. CDR3 size: 13 residues. CDR1 SGHDN and CDR2 FVKESK come from the germline V gene. The CDR3 sequence is CASSLSRDTEAFF. The DNA for the CDR3 is TGTGCCAGCAGCCTAAGTAGGGATACTGAAGCTTTCTTT.

V gene TRBV7-8 combines with J gene TRBJ1-6; D not resolved. This CDR3 has 18 residues. CDR1 and CDR2 from the germline V gene are SGHVS and FQNEAQ. Trimming stripped 5 bases from V and 0 bases from J, with 17 bases between. CDR3 in DNA: TGTGCCAGCAGCGCTACCTCCCGTAGTAGCTCCTATAATTCACCCCTCCACTTT. Translation gives CASSATSRSSSYNSPLHF.

This clone was detected once. The chain recombines TRBV27 with TRBJ1-2; the D is unclear. The CDR3 totals 14 residues. The V end lost 3 bases, the J end lost 8 bases, and 16 bases lay between the germline ends. CDR1 MNHEY and CDR2 SMNVEV come from the germline V gene (reference sequence). As DNA, the CDR3 is TGTGCCAGCAGTTTGTTCGCAGGACGAGGGGGCTACACCTTC. This codes for CASSLFAGRGGYTF.

The chain combines TRBV7-6 with TRBJ1-4; 7 bases align to TRBD1. The germline V gene encodes CDR1 SGHVS and CDR2 FNYEAQ. V gave up 8 bases and J gave up 6 bases; unmatched junction bases: 12. This CDR3 has 15 residues. The CDR3 nucleotides read TGTGCCAGCTCCGGTCTACAGGGGTGGCATGAAAAACTGTTTTTT. As protein: CASSGLQGWHEKLFF.

Here the CDR3 reads CARGTLNEQFF. The CDR3 bases are TGTGCCAGAGGGACCCTCAATGAGCAGTTCTTC. J is TRBJ2-1 and V is TRBV2; D tentatively reads TRBD1 or TRBD2 (5 bases each). The germline gives CDR1 SNHLY, CDR2 FYNNEI. The CDR3 runs to 11 residues. Trimming removed 9 bases from V and 6 bases from J, with 9 bases in between. Full variable domain (outside the CDR3, taken from reference TRBV2 and TRBJ2-1): EPEVTQTPSHQVTQMGQEVILRCVPISNHLYFYWYRQILGQKVEFLVSFYNNEISEKSEIFDDQFSVERPDGSNFTLKIRSTKLEDSAMYFCARGTLNEQFFGPGTRLTVL.

In DNA form, the CDR3 reads TGTGCCTCCCGGAGGCCAGGGCCGAACACCGGGGAGCTGTTTTTT. This sequence encodes CASRRPGPNTGELFF. The chain couples TRBV10-3 to TRBJ2-2, with D perhaps matching TRBD1 or TRBD2 (5 bases each). Between the trimmed V and J ends, which lost 11 bases and 0 bases, there was a span of 16 bases. CDR3 size: 15 residues. Germline V gene data show CDR1 as ENHRY and CDR2 as SYGVKD.

The rearrangement links TRBV12-5 to TRBJ1-6; D not certain. In germline, CDR1 is LGHNT, CDR2 FRNRAP. The CDR3 runs 13 residues. V was cut by 9 bases and J by 10 bases, with 16 bases left in between. CDR3 region: CASLGPLGSPLHF. CDR3 DNA sequence: TGTGCTAGCCTCGGGCCACTTGGGTCACCCCTCCACTTT.

The V gene is TRBV7-2, the J gene TRBJ1-6; unclear D gene. The germline V gene encodes CDR1 SGHTA and CDR2 FQGNSA. Deletions cut 3 bases from V and 9 bases from J, with 9 bases between. The CDR3 sequence is 13 residues long. The CDR3 nucleotides are TGTGCCAGCAGCTTTGGAGAAGCTTCACCCCTCCACTTT. Residues: CASSFGEASPLHF.

The rearrangement uses TRBV11-3 and TRBJ1-4; no firm D call. Germline loops: CDR1 SGHNT, CDR2 YENEEA. Trimming stripped 5 bases from V and 8 bases from J, with 12 bases between. This CDR3 contains 13 residues. In DNA, the CDR3 is TGTGCCAGCAGCAACGGGGAGAAGGAAAAACTGTTTTTT. Amino acid sequence: CASSNGEKEKLFF.